These 13 T cell receptor beta chains originate from one sample sequenced in a study of shared clonotypes between healthy human individuals. Using immunoSEQ multiplex PCR, the repertoire was profiled, and TCRdb retains in-frame clones only, with some absent. This sample carries approximately 1.5 million clones, 95% to 99% of them seen once, and the ten largest clones take 0.4% to 0.45%. The sequenced sample was naive CD4+ T cells sorted from blood. Indicated subset: CD45RA+ positively selected. The receptors were gathered from a man aged 25-40 years in good health.

V is TRBV28 and J is TRBJ2-1, with D possibly being TRBD2 (6 bases). Trimming removed 6 bases at V and 6 bases at J, with 12 bases between. The CDR3 spans 13 residues. The germline V gene encodes CDR1 MDHEN and CDR2 SYDVKM. Here the CDR3 DNA reads TGTGCCAGCAGGGGCGGGGAGATCAATGAGCAGTTCTTC. Its translation: CASRGGEINEQFF.

The chain couples TRBV7-9 to TRBJ1-2, with 7 bases matching TRBD1. Trimming took 5 bases from V and 8 from J; bases not matched to a gene: 14. The germline V gene has CDR1 SEHNR and CDR2 FQNEAQ (reference sequence). The CDR3 consists of 15 residues. Here the CDR3 reads CASSQGQTMENGYTF. In DNA, the CDR3 is TGTGCCAGCAGCCAGGGACAGACTATGGAAAACGGCTACACCTTC.

The chain links TRBV2 to TRBJ2-2; D ambiguous. The CDR3 has 11 amino acids. Trimming left V 7 bases short and J 10 bases short, with 10 bases between. Germline V gene lookup returns CDR1 SNHLY and CDR2 FYNNEI. DNA of the CDR3: TGTGCCAGCAATCTTGGGGTGGAGCTGTTTTTT. Encoded protein: CASNLGVELFF. Supplemented by reference TRBV2 and TRBJ2-2, the full variable domain reads EPEVTQTPSHQVTQMGQEVILRCVPISNHLYFYWYRQILGQKVEFLVSFYNNEISEKSEIFDDQFSVERPDGSNFTLKIRSTKLEDSAMYFCASNLGVELFFGEGSRLTVL.

The chain is built from TRBV19 and TRBJ1-2, with 9 positions matching TRBD1. The CDR3 extends over 13 amino acids. Losses at the gene ends were 4 bases for V and 6 bases for J; bases not matched to a gene: 3. Germline assignment: CDR1 LNHDA and CDR2 SQIVND (reference sequence). CDR3 region: CASSKGQGDGYTF. CDR3 sequence (DNA): TGTGCCAGTAGTAAGGGACAGGGCGATGGCTACACCTTC.

The chain has TRBV14 and TRBJ2-2; D not certain. Germline values: CDR1 SGHDN, CDR2 FVKESK. The CDR3 is made up of 14 amino acids. With 2 bases removed from V and 1 base from J, the gap between germline ends came to 5 bases. The CDR3 DNA is TGTGCCAGCAGCCAACCGGTGAACACCGGGGAGCTGTTTTTT. Encoded protein: CASSQPVNTGELFF.

The chain carries TRBV7-2 and TRBJ2-7; 8 bases line up with TRBD1. Germline CDR1 SGHTA, CDR2 FQGNSA. The CDR3 is made up of 14 amino acids. Trimming at V came to 3 bases and at J to 6 bases, leaving 7 bases not matched to a gene. The CDR3 loop reads CASSFVQGAREQYF. The DNA for the CDR3 is TGTGCCAGCAGCTTTGTCCAGGGGGCGCGCGAGCAGTACTTC.

The CDR3 here is CASRVAGLADTQYF. The CDR3 DNA is TGCGCCAGCAGAGTAGCGGGATTGGCAGATACGCAGTATTTT. The rearrangement links TRBV5-1 to TRBJ2-3, with 8 positions matching TRBD2. Trimming cost V 5 bases and J 4 bases; bases outside gene matches: 6. From germline, CDR1 is SGHRS and CDR2 YFSETQ. The CDR3 runs to 14 residues. The full variable domain, completed using reference TRBV5-1 and TRBJ2-3, is KAGVTQTPRYLIKTRGQQVTLSCSPISGHRSVSWYQQTPGQGLQFLFEYFSETQRNKGNFPGRFSGRQFSNSRSEMNVSTLELGDSALYLCASRVAGLADTQYFGPGTRLTVL.

This sequence joins TRBV10-2 and TRBJ2-1; D is tentatively TRBD1 or TRBD2 (5 bases each). The CDR3 length is 14 residues. V dropped 5 bases and J dropped 9 bases, with 17 bases sitting between them. Germline CDR1 is WSHSY and CDR2 is SAAADI. CDR3 sequence (DNA): TGCGCCAGCAGTCGGGACGGCTTGATCAGTGAGCAGTTCTTC. It is translated as CASSRDGLISEQFF.

The chain uses TRBV19 and TRBJ2-7; 8 nucleotides match TRBD1. Trimming at V came to 5 bases and at J to 5 bases, leaving 8 bases not matched to a gene. This CDR3 is 14 amino acids long. Germline values: CDR1 LNHDA, CDR2 SQIVND (reference sequence). CDR3 sequence: CASSRQGRNNEQYF. The CDR3 DNA is TGTGCCAGTAGTCGACAGGGGAGGAACAACGAGCAGTACTTC.

The chain has TRBV19 and TRBJ2-7; the D gene is possibly TRBD1 (7 bases). The germline CDR1 and CDR2 sequences are LNHDA and SQIVND (reference sequence). V lost 7 bases to trimming and J lost 5 bases, with 21 bases between them. The CDR3 runs to 15 residues. CDR3 loop: CASKGAARLGDEQYF. DNA of the CDR3: TGTGCCAGTAAGGGGGCGGCCCGACTAGGGGACGAGCAGTACTTC. The entire variable domain, with the rest obtained from reference TRBV19 and TRBJ2-7, is as follows: DGGITQSPKYLFRKEGQNVTLSCEQNLNHDAMYWYRQDPGQGLRLIYYSQIVNDFQKGDIAEGYSVSREKKESFPLTVTSAQKNPTAFYLCASKGAARLGDEQYFGPGTRLTVT.

The table lists this clone with a count of one. The J gene is TRBJ1-5, the V gene TRBV19, with a tentative D call TRBD1 (5 bases). Germline V gene sequence: CDR1 LNHDA, CDR2 SQIVND (reference sequence). The CDR3 consists of 15 residues. With 1 base removed from V and 4 bases from J, the gap between germline ends came to 11 bases. CDR3 nucleotides: TGTGCCAGTAGTATAGTGTCAGGGCCAAATCAGCCCCAGCATTTT. This gives the protein CASSIVSGPNQPQHF.

The gene calls are TRBV5-1 and TRBJ2-1, with 8 bases matching TRBD2. The length of the CDR3 is 14 residues. V was pared by 5 bases and J by 5 bases, with 6 bases of the junction left unmatched. CDR1 and CDR2 from the germline V gene are SGHRS and YFSETQ. CDR3: CASRHSGTNNEQFF. The CDR3 bases are TGCGCCAGCAGACATAGCGGGACGAACAATGAGCAGTTCTTC.

The genes are TRBV15 and TRBJ2-5; a possible D gene is TRBD1 (5 bases). V shed 6 bases and J shed 0 bases, with 14 bases lying between them. The CDR3 totals 15 residues. The germline gives CDR1 LNHNV, CDR2 YYDKDF (reference sequence). The DNA for the CDR3 is TGTGCCACCAGGGTCACGACAGCGTACCAAGAGACCCAGTACTTC. Translation: CATRVTTAYQETQYF.